The 20 T cell receptor beta chains below come from one sample, sequenced in a study of T-cell memory formation after mild COVID-19. TCRdb redid the calling of the 5' RACE reads with MiXCR, one entry per CDR3 protein. The table has 250,000 to 300,000 distinct CDR3 sequences, approximately 15% seen once. Sequencing was performed on PBMCs or a T cell subset sorted from them (not recorded which). Source of these receptors: a man between 18 and 35 years old who had mild COVID-19 (a few samples of this study predate the infection). Cell type and time point are not known.

This clonotype was observed a handful of times. The V call is TRBV19, the J call TRBJ2-2, with 7 bases that match TRBD1. This CDR3 contains 15 residues. V shed 4 bases, J shed 3 bases, and the junction held 5 bases outside the gene matches. Germline CDR1 reads LNHDA; CDR2 reads SQIVND (reference sequence). Here the CDR3 reads CASSKGAWDTGELFF. In nucleotides, the CDR3 is TGTGCCAGTAGTAAGGGGGCGTGGGACACCGGGGAGCTGTTTTTT.

This chain uses TRBV5-6 with TRBJ2-5, with D perhaps given as TRBD1 or TRBD2 (5 bases each). The CDR3 runs to 17 residues. The V end lost 1 base, the J end lost 2 bases, and 18 bases lay between the germline ends. Germline V lookup: CDR1 SGHDT, CDR2 YYEEEE. DNA for the CDR3: TGTGCCAGCAGCTTGATGCTGAGGGGCCTTGATCAAGAGACCCAGTACTTC. This codes for CASSLMLRGLDQETQYF.

This chain connects TRBV20-1 to TRBJ2-1; D ambiguous. Germline V gives CDR1 DFQATT, CDR2 SNEGSKA (reference sequence). The CDR3 spans 13 residues. With 5 bases removed from V and 3 bases from J, the gap between germline ends came to 11 bases. The CDR3: CSASTDHYNEQFF. In DNA, the CDR3 is TGCAGTGCTTCTACGGACCACTACAATGAGCAGTTCTTC.

This chain uses TRBV2 with TRBJ2-1, with 7 bases that match TRBD2. The germline CDR1 and CDR2 sequences are SNHLY and FYNNEI. The CDR3 is made up of 13 amino acids. The junction had 5 bases not matched to a gene; V was cut back by 4 bases and J by 8 bases. This chain's CDR3 is CASSGGGSDEQFF. CDR3 coding DNA: TGTGCCAGCAGTGGGGGGGGTAGCGATGAGCAGTTCTTC.

The V and J genes are TRBV3-1 and TRBJ2-3, with TRBD2 identical over 13 bases. Germline CDR1 LGHDT, CDR2 YNNKEL (reference sequence). The V and J ends lost 4 bases and 2 bases, in that order; junction bases with no gene match: 9. The CDR3 consists of 18 residues. For the CDR3, the DNA is TGTGCCAGCAGCCTAGGGACTAGCGGGGTAGGACCCACAGATACGCAGTATTTT. Its protein product is CASSLGTSGVGPTDTQYF.

This clonotype was seen only a few times. The rearrangement uses TRBV7-9 and TRBJ2-1; D gene unclear. Germline V gene data show CDR1 as SEHNR and CDR2 as FQNEAQ (reference sequence). CDR3 length: 10 amino acids. V was trimmed by 5 bases and J by 13 bases, leaving 9 bases between them. CDR3 sequence: CASSPPHQFF. The CDR3, as DNA: TGTGCCAGCAGCCCTCCCCACCAGTTCTTC.

This clonotype was seen at least ten times. The CDR3 sequence is CASSFTHTGELFF. The CDR3 DNA follows: TGTGCCAGCAGCTTTACTCACACCGGGGAGCTGTTTTTT. This chain connects TRBV3-1 to TRBJ2-2; D is uncertain. This CDR3 has 13 residues. The germline V and J ends were trimmed by 5 bases and 3 bases, with 7 bases remaining between them. CDR1 is LGHDT and CDR2 is YNNKEL in the germline V gene (reference sequence).

This clonotype was seen only a few times. This chain connects TRBV18 to TRBJ1-1; no clear D gene. Germline assignment: CDR1 KGHSH and CDR2 LQKENI. The CDR3 has 13 residues. Trimming stripped 3 bases from V and 5 bases from J, with 10 bases between. This CDR3 reads CASSPIQGTEAFF. The CDR3 bases are TGTGCCAGCTCACCTATTCAAGGAACTGAAGCTTTCTTT.

The sample holds a few counts of this clonotype. This may be a read error: a much more frequent sequence differs by one nucleotide. V and J are TRBV9 and TRBJ2-2, with D possibly matching TRBD1 (6 bases). The germline V gene has CDR1 SGDLS and CDR2 YYNGEE. The CDR3 is made up of 13 amino acids. V was cut by 2 bases and J by 5 bases, with 7 bases left in between. CDR3 in DNA: TGTGCCAGCAGCGTCGGACAGACCGGGGAGCTGTTTTTT. Translating it yields CASSVGQTGELFF.

The rearrangement joins TRBV11-2 to TRBJ2-1; TRBD2 matches 8 bases. Trimming removed 5 bases from V and 6 bases from J; junction bases left unmatched: 9. CDR3 size: 15 residues. The germline V gene encodes CDR1 SGHAT and CDR2 FQNNGV. The CDR3: CASSPTGTRINEQFF. The CDR3 DNA is TGTGCCAGCAGCCCTACCGGGACTAGAATCAATGAGCAGTTCTTC. Drawing the rest from reference TRBV11-2 and TRBJ2-1, the complete variable domain is EAGVAQSPRYKIIEKRQSVAFWCNPISGHATLYWYQQILGQGPKLLIQFQNNGVVDDSQLPKDRFSAERLKGVDSTLKIQPAKLEDSAVYLCASSPTGTRINEQFFGPGTRLTVL.

The genes are TRBV20-1 and TRBJ1-5; D remains ambiguous. V lost 5 bases, J lost 7 bases, and 12 bases lay in between. The CDR3 is 12 amino acids. Germline CDR1 reads DFQATT; CDR2 reads SNEGSKA (reference sequence). The CDR3 DNA is TGCAGTGCTGGGAGGGCGGGCCAGCCCCAGCATTTT. This gives the protein CSAGRAGQPQHF.

This clonotype was seen only a few times. V gene TRBV5-1 combines with J gene TRBJ2-7, with D uncertain. The germline V gene has CDR1 SGHRS and CDR2 YFSETQ. The CDR3 sequence is 14 residues long. Between the trimmed V and J ends, which lost 4 bases and 0 bases, there was a span of 11 bases. CDR3 in DNA: TGCGCCAGCAGCCCCCTGAGTGGCTCCTACGAGCAGTACTTC. Translation gives CASSPLSGSYEQYF.

This clonotype was observed a handful of times. The rearrangement joins TRBV5-1 to TRBJ1-6; D gene unclear. Germline CDR1 reads SGHRS; CDR2 reads YFSETQ. Trimming took 0 bases from V and 4 from J, leaving 11 bases between them. This CDR3 region has 16 residues. CDR3 DNA sequence: TGCGCCAGCAGCTTGGCGGACGGAAGATATAATTCACCCCTCCACTTT. Amino acids: CASSLADGRYNSPLHF.

This chain joins TRBV7-2 and TRBJ1-6, with TRBD1 as a possible D gene (6 bases). Germline lookup yields CDR1 SGHTA and CDR2 FQGNSA. Trimming left V 3 bases short and J 8 bases short, with 11 bases between. The CDR3 consists of 14 residues. CDR3 sequence: CASSFVGGHSPLHF. The CDR3 nucleotides read TGTGCCAGCAGCTTCGTCGGGGGGCATTCACCCCTCCACTTT.

The chain employs TRBV5-1 and TRBJ2-1; 10 bases are shared with TRBD2. V was pared by 0 bases and J by 5 bases, with 5 bases of the junction left unmatched. This CDR3 comprises 16 residues. Germline-derived CDR1 and CDR2 are SGHRS and YFSETQ. CDR3 bases: TGCGCCAGCAGCTTGGTACTAGCGGGGAATCACAATGAGCAGTTCTTC. Residues: CASSLVLAGNHNEQFF.

A remark on this clonotype: Mismatch with germline at one junction end may stem from a read error. The gene calls are TRBV5-1 and TRBJ2-6, with TRBD1 as a possible D gene (5 bases). This CDR3 comprises 15 residues. CDR1 and CDR2 (germline): SGHRS, YFSETQ. CDR3 bases: TGCGCCAGCAGTACGACACTCTCTGGGGCAAACGTCCTGACTTTC. Protein: CASSTTLSGANVLTF.

In its sample, this clonotype was seen a few times. One end of the junction is discordant with germline, which a read error may explain. J is TRBJ1-4 and V is TRBV7-9; D unresolved. The germline V gene encodes CDR1 SEHNR and CDR2 FQNEAQ (reference sequence). This CDR3 is built from 14 residues. The CDR3: CAGSFRGVGEKLFF. In DNA, the CDR3 is TGTGCCGGCAGCTTTCGCGGAGTCGGTGAAAAACTGTTTTTT.

This clonotype was counted between two and nine times. The chain employs TRBV15 and TRBJ1-5, with a possible D match to TRBD1 (5 bases). Trimming shortened V by 6 bases and J by 7 bases, and 13 bases separated the two germline ends. The CDR3 spans 13 residues. The germline V gene encodes CDR1 LNHNV and CDR2 YYDKDF (reference sequence). CDR3 amino acids: CATRTDQRQPQHF. The CDR3 DNA follows: TGTGCCACCAGGACAGACCAACGACAGCCCCAGCATTTT. Variable domain in full (rest from reference TRBV15 and TRBJ1-5): DAMVIQNPRYQVTQFGKPVTLSCSQTLNHNVMYWYQQKSSQAPKLLFHYYDKDFNNEADTPDNFQSRRPNTSFCFLDIRSPGLGDTAMYLCATRTDQRQPQHFGDGTRLSIL.

This clonotype was counted between two and nine times. J is TRBJ1-2 and V is TRBV10-1; the D gene is possibly TRBD1 (5 bases). The CDR3 loop spans 13 amino acids. The germline CDR1 and CDR2 sequences are WNHNN and SYGVQD (reference sequence). Trimming stripped 4 bases from V and 4 bases from J, with 10 bases between. The CDR3 region is CASSGRQGYGYTF. The CDR3 DNA sequence: TGCGCCAGCAGTGGACGCCAGGGCTATGGCTACACCTTC.

The sample holds a few counts of this clonotype. CDR3 sequence: CSASRGARNTEAFF. In nucleotides, the CDR3 is TGCAGTGCTAGCAGGGGTGCACGGAACACTGAAGCTTTCTTT. The chain combines TRBV20-1 with TRBJ1-1, with D tentatively TRBD1 (6 bases). The germline V gene encodes CDR1 DFQATT and CDR2 SNEGSKA (reference sequence). Trimming cost V 3 bases and J 1 base, with 12 bases left between them. This CDR3 region has 14 residues.